What follows are 7 T cell receptor beta chains derived from one specimen sequenced in a study of blood T cell repertoires in COVID-19. Some clones are missing from TCRdb's copy, which holds only in-frame ones; the method was immunoSEQ multiplex PCR. The table shows 120,000 to 150,000 clones, with under 80% occurring only once. The sequenced sample was peripheral blood. Source of these receptors: a man aged 60 to 75 with acute or convalescent COVID-19.

The chain has TRBV5-1 and TRBJ1-1; unclear D gene. The CDR3 length is 13 residues. Germline V gene sequence: CDR1 SGHRS, CDR2 YFSETQ. V was pared by 1 base and J by 6 bases, with 10 bases between. The CDR3 DNA reads TGCGCCAGCAGCTTGAACGACTGGGCTGAAGCTTTCTTT. It translates to CASSLNDWAEAFF.

J is TRBJ2-6 and V is TRBV18, with D tentatively TRBD1 (6 bases). CDR3 length: 18 residues. Germline V gene sequence: CDR1 KGHSH, CDR2 LQKENI. V lost 3 bases, J lost 0 bases, and 15 bases lay in between. CDR3 nucleotides: TGTGCCAGCTCACCCCAGGGGACCCTACCCTCTGGGGCCAACGTCCTGACTTTC. Residues: CASSPQGTLPSGANVLTF.

The rearrangement uses TRBV3-1 (or the pseudogene TRBV3-2) and TRBJ1-2; 9 bases match TRBD1. Trimming at V came to 4 bases and at J to 4 bases, leaving 7 bases not matched to a gene. This CDR3 region has 15 residues. Per the germline V gene, CDR1 is LGHDT and CDR2 is YNNKEL (reference sequence). In DNA form, the CDR3 reads TGTGCCAGCAGCCGCACAGGGGGCGCGGTCTATGGCTACACCTTC. It specifies CASSRTGGAVYGYTF.

The gene calls are TRBV7-9 and TRBJ1-1, with 7 bases matching TRBD1. Germline V gene sequence: CDR1 SEHNR, CDR2 FQNEAQ (reference sequence). This CDR3 is built from 16 residues. V lost 2 bases, J lost 1 base, and 7 bases stayed unmatched. The CDR3 region is CASSLNTGVKNTEAFF. CDR3 coding DNA: TGTGCCAGCAGCTTAAACACAGGGGTCAAGAACACTGAAGCTTTCTTT.

V usage is TRBV3-1 (or the pseudogene TRBV3-2) and J usage is TRBJ1-2; no definite D call. The V gene's germline CDR1 is LGHDT and CDR2 YNNKEL (reference sequence). There are 14 residues in the CDR3. V was shortened by 0 bases and J by 1 base, with 6 bases between the two germline ends. In DNA form, the CDR3 reads TGTGCCAGCAGCCAAGATCTCCTTAACTATGGCTACACCTTC. This sequence encodes CASSQDLLNYGYTF.

This clone appeared a single time. This sequence joins TRBV9 and TRBJ2-5; TRBD2 matches at 8 bases. The J segment lost 4 bases and the V segment lost 0 bases, leaving 8 bases of the junction unmatched. Germline CDR1 reads SGDLS; CDR2 reads YYNGEE. CDR3 size: 16 residues. The CDR3 sequence is CASSVGWREAGETQYF. For the CDR3, the DNA is TGTGCCAGCAGCGTAGGGTGGCGGGAGGCGGGAGAGACCCAGTACTTC.

V usage is TRBV15 and J usage is TRBJ1-5; D remains unclear. The CDR3 spans 13 residues. The germline V gene has CDR1 LNHNV and CDR2 YYDKDF (reference sequence). Between the trimmed V and J ends, which lost 0 bases and 5 bases, there was a span of 5 bases. CDR3 DNA sequence: TGTGCCACCAGCAGAGATACACATCAGCCCCAGCATTTT. Amino acids: CATSRDTHQPQHF.